These T cell receptor beta chains were read from a single sample in a study of CD8 T cells in ankylosing spondylitis. TCRdb re-analysed the 5' RACE reads in MiXCR, keeping a single row per CDR3 protein. The sample contains about 400,000 distinct CDR3 sequences, 20% to 25% of which appear only once. The sequenced material came from blood, either unsorted or a sorted T cell fraction (not recorded which). These receptor sequences come from a male donor with ankylosing spondylitis. CDR3s include the opening cysteine and the closing phenylalanine or tryptophan. D genes are given only for firm matches. Where a row states a size, it is once, few, many or the class of an expanded clone; other rows omit it.

TRBJ2-7	TRBV7-8	.	few	17	CASSLGDSLRGSYEQYF	TGTGCCAGCAGCTTAGGTGACAGTCTAAGGGGGTCCTACGAGCAGTACTTC
TRBJ2-7	TRBV6-2/TRBV6-3	TRBD2	many	14	CASLRTSGSTEQYF	TGTGCCAGCCTGAGGACTAGCGGGAGTACCGAGCAGTACTTC
TRBJ2-2	TRBV9	TRBD1	.	16	CASSRMGTGGTGELFF	TGTGCCAGCAGCCGCATGGGGACAGGTGGTACCGGGGAGCTGTTTTTT
TRBJ2-2	TRBV6-1	.	few	18	CASRTPIADGANTGELFF	TGTGCCAGCAGGACCCCCATAGCGGACGGGGCGAACACCGGGGAGCTGTTTTTT
TRBJ2-7	TRBV7-2	.	.	14	CASSTPGHPYEQYF	TGTGCCAGCAGCACGCCGGGACACCCTTACGAGCAGTACTTC
TRBJ2-1	TRBV7-2	.	few	14	CASSYQGSYNEQFF	TGTGCCAGCAGCTACCAGGGCTCCTACAATGAGCAGTTCTTC
TRBJ1-1	TRBV29-1	.	.	12	CSAGAGRTEAFF	TGCAGCGCTGGGGCAGGGCGAACTGAAGCTTTCTTT
TRBJ2-7	TRBV28	TRBD2	.	12	CASGGGPYEQYF	TGTGCCAGCGGGGGAGGGCCCTACGAGCAGTACTTC
TRBJ1-1	TRBV11-2	.	few	15	CASSLKLGAGTEAFF	TGTGCCAGCAGCCTCAAATTAGGGGCCGGCACTGAAGCTTTCTTT
TRBJ1-5	TRBV6-1	TRBD1	.	16	CASSEVRQGGNQPQHF	TGTGCCAGCAGTGAAGTTAGACAGGGTGGCAATCAGCCCCAGCATTTT
TRBJ2-2	TRBV7-2	TRBD2	.	15	CASRGTSGDTGELFF	TGTGCCAGCAGGGGGACTAGCGGCGACACCGGGGAGCTGTTTTTT
TRBJ2-6	TRBV4-3	.	many	18	CASSQDPPFQTGANVLTF	TGCGCCAGCAGCCAAGATCCCCCATTCCAGACTGGGGCCAACGTCCTGACTTTC
TRBJ1-1	TRBV5-1	.	.	17	CASSPKRQSVMNTEAFF	TGCGCCAGCAGCCCTAAGCGACAGTCGGTGATGAACACTGAAGCTTTCTTT
TRBJ1-4	TRBV10-3	.	few	11	CAVDYPCAWFF	.
TRBJ1-2	TRBV25-1	.	few	12	CASSEVGAGYTF	TGTGCCAGCAGTGAAGTGGGGGCTGGCTACACCTTC
TRBJ1-3	TRBV7-9	TRBD1	.	15	CASSFRTGPGNTIYF	TGTGCCAGCAGCTTCCGGACAGGCCCTGGAAACACCATATATTTT
TRBJ2-1	TRBV20-1	.	few	16	CSARSHGRSSYNEQFF	TGCAGTGCTAGATCCCACGGACGTAGCTCCTACAATGAGCAGTTCTTC
TRBJ2-3	TRBV18	.	few	15	CASSPSGSPLDTQYF	TGTGCCAGCTCACCGTCGGGGAGCCCTTTAGATACGCAGTATTTT
TRBJ2-7	TRBV15	.	few	15	CATSRQSDLADEQYF	TGTGCCACCAGCAGACAATCTGACCTGGCAGACGAGCAGTACTTC
TRBJ1-1	TRBV6-5	.	.	12	CASSYWGSLPFF	TGTGCCAGCAGTTACTGGGGGAGTTTGCCTTTCTTT
TRBJ2-2	TRBV12-3/TRBV12-4	.	few	14	CASSTNLALGELFF	TGTGCCAGCAGCACGAACCTAGCGTTGGGGGAGCTGTTTTTT
TRBJ2-1	TRBV27	.	few	16	CASSFRGKSSYNEQFF	TGTGCCAGCAGTTTCAGAGGGAAGAGCTCCTACAATGAGCAGTTCTTC
TRBJ2-4	TRBV29-1	TRBD2	.	14	CSALAGASLNIQYF	TGCAGCGCCCTAGCGGGAGCGAGTTTGAACATTCAGTACTTC
TRBJ2-7	TRBV20-1	TRBD2	.	15	CSAPSGERELYEQYF	TGCAGTGCCCCCTCGGGGGAGCGGGAGCTATACGAGCAGTACTTC
TRBJ2-1	TRBV20-1	.	.	15	CSALDPWVSYNEQFF	TGCAGTGCCTTGGACCCTTGGGTATCCTACAATGAGCAGTTCTTC
TRBJ2-7	TRBV30	TRBD2	.	14	CAWLSGRGAYEQYF	TGTGCCTGGCTTAGCGGGAGAGGGGCCTACGAGCAGTACTTC
TRBJ2-6	TRBV20-1	.	.	14	CSAPSGAGANVLTF	TGCAGTGCTCCCTCGGGAGCTGGGGCCAACGTCCTGACTTTC
TRBJ2-7	TRBV7-8	TRBD2	.	15	CASSLGRLAGHEQYF	TGTGCCAGCAGCTTAGGGCGGCTAGCGGGACACGAGCAGTACTTC
TRBJ2-1	TRBV5-1	TRBD2	.	16	CASSPTLAGFYNEQFF	TGCGCCAGCAGCCCTACCTTAGCGGGGTTCTACAATGAGCAGTTCTTC
TRBJ2-1	TRBV5-1	TRBD2	.	18	CASSLGWLAGGRNNEQFF	TGCGCCAGCAGCTTGGGGTGGCTAGCGGGAGGTCGAAACAATGAGCAGTTCTTC
TRBJ2-3	TRBV5-1	.	few	15	CASSLGPGSTDTQYF	TGCGCCAGCAGCTTGGGCCCCGGTAGCACAGATACGCAGTATTTT
TRBJ2-7	TRBV18	.	once	15	CASSPTSRAGGEQYF	TGTGCCAGCTCACCAACAAGCAGGGCCGGAGGGGAGCAGTACTTC
TRBJ2-1	TRBV2	TRBD2	.	15	CASSDSGGSWNEQFF	TGTGCCAGCAGTGACAGTGGCGGGAGTTGGAATGAGCAGTTCTTC
TRBJ1-2	TRBV6-5	TRBD1	.	15	CASSSRDRGNYGYTF	TGTGCCAGCAGTTCCCGGGACAGGGGAAACTATGGCTACACCTTC
TRBJ1-5	TRBV6-4	.	.	14	CASTQTAGVEPQHF	TGTGCCAGCACTCAGACAGCGGGCGTGGAGCCCCAGCATTTT
TRBJ2-3	TRBV20-1	TRBD2	.	17	CSAEVGRSSGYTDTQYF	TGCAGTGCCGAAGTCGGTAGGAGTAGCGGGTACACAGATACGCAGTATTTT
TRBJ2-7	TRBV6-5	TRBD2	.	14	CASSYAREQGEQYF	TGTGCCAGCAGTTACGCGCGGGAGCAAGGCGAGCAGTACTTC
TRBJ2-1	TRBV20-1	.	few	13	CSARRGEWNEQFF	TGCAGTGCTAGGAGGGGGGAGTGGAATGAGCAGTTCTTC
TRBJ1-5	TRBV5-1	TRBD1	few	15	CASSLDGTANQPQHF	TGCGCCAGCAGCTTGGATGGGACAGCGAATCAGCCCCAGCATTTT
TRBJ1-2	TRBV6-1	TRBD1	.	13	CASKGQGNYGYTF	TGTGCCAGCAAGGGACAGGGGAACTATGGCTACACCTTC
TRBJ2-4	TRBV28	TRBD2	.	15	CASSFISGMGNIQYF	TGTGCCAGCAGTTTCATAAGCGGGATGGGAAACATTCAGTACTTC